This is a list of T cell receptor beta chains from one sample in a study of STAT5B mutations in CD4+ large granular lymphocyte leukemia. TCRdb keeps only in-frame clones here, not all; method: immunoSEQ multiplex PCR. The sample lists about 32,000 clones; approximately 86% were seen once. Sequences were obtained from CD4+ T cells from blood buffy coats. The receptors stem from a human donor in good health. Each CDR3 is given with its conserved first and last residue. A D gene is named only where the DNA matches it firmly. Size tells how often a clone was seen (once, few, many) or the class of an expanded clone, and some rows leave it out.

d_gene: -; j_gene: TRBJ1-5; v_gene: TRBV4-2; abundance: -; len: 14; CDR3aa: CASSQTGRNQPQHF; CDR3nt: TGTGCCAGCAGCCAGACGGGCAGAAATCAGCCCCAGCATTTT
d_gene: TRBD1; j_gene: TRBJ1-1; v_gene: TRBV5-1; abundance: -; len: 12; CDR3aa: CASSPTTGVAFF; CDR3nt: TGCGCCAGCAGCCCGACAACAGGGGTAGCTTTCTTT
d_gene: -; j_gene: TRBJ1-5; v_gene: TRBV19; abundance: -; len: 15; CDR3aa: CASSLQGKLNQPQHF; CDR3nt: TGTGCCAGTAGTTTGCAGGGAAAACTCAATCAGCCCCAGCATTTT
d_gene: TRBD1; j_gene: TRBJ2-1; v_gene: TRBV30; abundance: -; len: 13; CDR3aa: CAWAGTGWYEQFF; CDR3nt: TGTGCCTGGGCCGGGACAGGGTGGTATGAGCAGTTCTTC
d_gene: TRBD1; j_gene: TRBJ1-4; v_gene: TRBV11-2; abundance: -; len: 16; CDR3aa: CASSTRTGSGNEKLFF; CDR3nt: TGTGCCAGCAGCACCCGGACAGGGTCCGGTAATGAAAAACTGTTTTTT
d_gene: TRBD2; j_gene: TRBJ2-7; v_gene: TRBV5-4; abundance: -; len: 15; CDR3aa: CASSLPGLANDEQYF; CDR3nt: TGTGCCAGCAGCCTACCGGGACTAGCTAACGACGAGCAGTACTTC
d_gene: -; j_gene: TRBJ2-4; v_gene: TRBV2; abundance: -; len: 15; CDR3aa: CASSGTHGGKNIQYF; CDR3nt: TGTGCCAGCAGCGGGACCCACGGGGGCAAAAACATTCAGTACTTC
d_gene: -; j_gene: TRBJ2-7; v_gene: TRBV23-1; abundance: once; len: 17; CDR3aa: CASSRLAIFPGAYEQYF; CDR3nt: TGCGCCAGCAGTCGCCTCGCAATTTTTCCCGGGGCCTACGAGCAGTACTTC
d_gene: TRBD1; j_gene: TRBJ1-5; v_gene: TRBV28; abundance: few; len: 15; CDR3aa: CASRIRDRGNQPQHF; CDR3nt: TGTGCCAGCAGAATTCGGGACAGGGGGAATCAGCCCCAGCATTTT
d_gene: TRBD1; j_gene: TRBJ1-5; v_gene: TRBV5-1; abundance: once; len: 15; CDR3aa: CASSLGGQNNQPQHF; CDR3nt: TGCGCCAGCAGCTTGGGGGGACAGAACAATCAGCCCCAGCATTTT
d_gene: TRBD1; j_gene: TRBJ1-2; v_gene: TRBV5-4; abundance: once; len: 15; CDR3aa: CASRFDITGVHGYTF; CDR3nt: TGTGCCAGCAGATTCGACATTACAGGGGTTCATGGCTACACCTTC
d_gene: -; j_gene: TRBJ2-3; v_gene: TRBV11-2; abundance: -; len: 16; CDR3aa: CASRHLRGRRTDTQYF; CDR3nt: TGTGCCAGCAGACACCTCCGGGGGCGACGGACAGATACGCAGTATTTT
d_gene: -; j_gene: TRBJ1-3; v_gene: TRBV5-1; abundance: few; len: 11; CDR3aa: CASSDRDTIYF; CDR3nt: TGCGCCAGCAGCGATAGAGACACCATATATTTT
d_gene: -; j_gene: TRBJ2-7; v_gene: TRBV7-2; abundance: -; len: 13; CDR3aa: CASSLESSYEQYF; CDR3nt: TGTGCCAGCAGCTTGGAATCTTCCTACGAGCAGTACTTC
d_gene: TRBD2; j_gene: TRBJ2-3; v_gene: TRBV7-2; abundance: once; len: 18; CDR3aa: CASSLVPGLAGATDTQYF; CDR3nt: TGTGCCAGCAGCTTAGTGCCGGGACTAGCGGGAGCTACAGATACGCAGTATTTT
d_gene: -; j_gene: TRBJ2-5; v_gene: TRBV5-1; abundance: -; len: 14; CDR3aa: CASSLAARPETQYF; CDR3nt: TGCGCCAGCAGCTTGGCGGCCAGGCCGGAGACCCAGTACTTC